This TCR beta chain appears in the sequencing data of a study of T cell responses to AZD1222 COVID-19 vaccine. Study observations and caveats: Epitopes outside B.1.351 and B.1.1.7 mutated regions reportedly drew nearly half of spike TCRs. Vaccine-related CD4 TCRs covered spike, predominating at 160-218 and 743-854.

Generated by immunoSEQ multiplex PCR, the TCRdb table keeps only in-frame clones and is missing some. Counted here are roughly 67,000 clones, around 88% occurring once; the ten biggest clones make up 15% to 20%. Trimming took 9 bases from V and 1 from J, leaving 10 bases between them. Germline V lookup: CDR1 KGHSH, CDR2 LQKENI. The CDR3 runs to 12 residues. Points on this clone: Its target is not known.

The chain carries TRBV18 and TRBJ2-7; possibly TRBD1 for D (5 bases). The origin of this receptor is an adult in good health. Sample: peripheral blood, taken on day 0 of AZD1222 vaccination. The CDR3 coding sequence is TGTGCCAGTTCGACAGAATCCTACGAGCAGTACTTC. This gives the protein CASSTESYEQYF.